These 12 T cell receptor beta chains share one sample of origin, sequenced in a study of OX40 agonist ivuxolimab in advanced cancers. TCRdb keeps only in-frame clones here, not all; method: immunoSEQ multiplex PCR. This table has about 73,000 clones, more than 80% appearing once. Sequenced material: CD4+ or CD8+ T cells sorted from blood, taken in a trial of the OX40 agonist ivuxolimab. These receptors originate from an adult with an advanced solid tumor such as melanoma, head and neck, liver or kidney cancer.

The chain couples TRBV7-8 to TRBJ1-1; possibly TRBD1 for D (6 bases). Germline V CDR1 and CDR2: SGHVS, FQNEAQ. Deletions cut 5 bases from V and 4 bases from J, with 17 bases between. The CDR3 consists of 15 residues. This CDR3 reads CASSDGRQGLTEAFF. In DNA, the CDR3 is TGTGCCAGCAGCGACGGGAGGCAGGGGCTCACTGAAGCTTTCTTT.

The chain joins TRBV9 to TRBJ2-2; D might be TRBD2 (5 bases). Germline CDR1 reads SGDLS; CDR2 reads YYNGEE. The V end lost 2 bases, the J end lost 0 bases, and 8 bases lay between the germline ends. The CDR3 is 15 residues long. The CDR3 sequence is CASSVWRTNTGELFF. DNA of the CDR3: TGTGCCAGCAGCGTTTGGAGGACGAACACCGGGGAGCTGTTTTTT.

This chain connects TRBV5-4 to TRBJ2-1; D ambiguous. Germline CDR1 and CDR2: SGHNT and YYREEE (reference sequence). CDR3 size: 11 residues. V lost 5 bases, J lost 8 bases, and 8 bases lay in between. The CDR3 nucleotides are TGTGCCAGCAGTCTGACGGATGAGCAGTTCTTC. This gives the protein CASSLTDEQFF.

V and J are TRBV29-1 and TRBJ2-5; TRBD2 matches 8 bases. V was clipped by 5 bases and J by 5 bases; unmatched bases: 7. This CDR3 contains 13 residues. Germline CDR1 SQVTM, CDR2 ANQGSEA. The chain's CDR3 is CSVPRSGSETQYF. CDR3 nucleotide sequence: TGCAGCGTTCCGAGAAGCGGGAGTGAGACCCAGTACTTC.

The chain couples TRBV6-5 to TRBJ2-2; D is ambiguous. V was clipped by 0 bases and J by 10 bases, with 12 bases between them. The CDR3 runs to 14 residues. From germline, CDR1 is MNHEY and CDR2 SVGAGI. DNA for the CDR3: TGTGCCAGCAGTTACTCAGTTACCCACCCGGAGCTGTTTTTT. It yields the protein CASSYSVTHPELFF.

The chain recombines TRBV21-1 with TRBJ2-1; TRBD2 reflects the table's D call only, with no check against the DNA. TRBV21-1 is classified as a pseudogene. The CDR3 covers 17 residues. CDR3 nucleotides: TGTGCCAGCAGCATCAAGGGGACTAGCGGGGGATACAATGAGCAGTTCTTC. Residues: CASSIKGTSGGYNEQFF.

This chain connects TRBV28 to TRBJ2-7, with D hard to call. CDR1 MDHEN and CDR2 SYDVKM come from the germline V gene. Trimming removed 2 bases at V and 7 bases at J, with 9 bases between. This CDR3 comprises 12 residues. The CDR3 DNA follows: TGTGCCAGCAGTTTACCCTTATTTGAGCAGTACTTC. Translating it yields CASSLPLFEQYF.

The chain employs TRBV6-5 and TRBJ2-3; no clear D gene. The ends were cut back, 5 bases at V and 3 bases at J, with 12 bases in the middle. Germline V gene lookup returns CDR1 MNHEY and CDR2 SVGAGI. This CDR3 comprises 14 residues. The CDR3 bases are TGTGCCAGCAGTCCCAACACGAGGACAGATACGCAGTATTTT. Its protein is CASSPNTRTDTQYF.

J is TRBJ2-2 and V is TRBV5-4, with D perhaps TRBD2 (5 bases). Germline CDR1 SGHNT, CDR2 YYREEE (reference sequence). The CDR3 sequence is 14 residues long. V was shortened by 4 bases and J by 4 bases, with 11 bases between the two germline ends. The CDR3 DNA reads TGTGCCAGCAGCCCCCGAGGGCCCACCGGGGAGCTGTTTTTT. It yields the protein CASSPRGPTGELFF.

The chain combines TRBV7-8 with TRBJ2-5; unclear D gene. V was cut by 4 bases and J by 4 bases, with 13 bases left in between. Per germline, CDR1 SGHVS and CDR2 FQNEAQ. This CDR3 is 14 amino acids long. Here the CDR3 DNA reads TGTGCCAGCAGCTATCGGGCCCTGCGAGAGACCCAGTACTTC. Its translation is CASSYRALRETQYF.

This chain links TRBV5-1 with TRBJ1-5; TRBD1 aligns across 10 bases. Trimming cost V 0 bases and J 2 bases; bases outside gene matches: 2. Germline V CDR1 and CDR2: SGHRS, YFSETQ. CDR3 size: 16 residues. Here the CDR3 reads CASSLVGTGGNQPQHF. Here the CDR3 DNA reads TGCGCCAGCAGCTTGGTCGGGACAGGGGGCAATCAGCCCCAGCATTTT.

This sequence joins TRBV27 and TRBJ1-1, with a weak D call TRBD1 (6 bases). Germline CDR1 reads MNHEY; CDR2 reads SMNVEV (reference sequence). V was clipped by 3 bases and J by 2 bases, with 10 bases between them. The CDR3 consists of 14 residues. The DNA for the CDR3 is TGTGCCAGCAGTTTTCGGGGGCCAAACACTGAAGCTTTCTTT. Translating gives CASSFRGPNTEAFF.